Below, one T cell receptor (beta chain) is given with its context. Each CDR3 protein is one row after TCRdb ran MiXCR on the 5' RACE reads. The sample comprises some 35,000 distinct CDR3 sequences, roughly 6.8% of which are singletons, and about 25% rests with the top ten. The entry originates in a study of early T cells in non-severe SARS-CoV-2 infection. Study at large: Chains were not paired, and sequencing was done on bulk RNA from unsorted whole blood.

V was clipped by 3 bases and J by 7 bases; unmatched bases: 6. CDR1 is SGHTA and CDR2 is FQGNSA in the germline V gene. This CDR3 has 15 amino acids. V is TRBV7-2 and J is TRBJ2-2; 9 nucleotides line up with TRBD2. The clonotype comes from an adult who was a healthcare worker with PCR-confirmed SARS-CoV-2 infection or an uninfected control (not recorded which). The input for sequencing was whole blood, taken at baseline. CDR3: CASSLVAGGRGELFF. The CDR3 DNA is TGTGCCAGCAGCTTGGTGGCGGGAGGGCGCGGGGAGCTGTTTTTT.